One and the same sample provided the 14 T cell receptor beta chains below, sequenced in a study of cytomegalovirus exposure and HLA in healthy donors. Primers included in the PCR were 60 Vbeta and 13 Jbeta primers. TCRdb's table, derived via immunoSEQ multiplex PCR, lists solely in-frame clones and lacks some. The table has roughly 190,000 clones, approximately 81% seen once. The sample consisted of PBMCs. All receptors derive from a man in his fifties in good health and CMV-seronegative.

This chain uses TRBV7-2 with TRBJ2-1; D might be TRBD1 (5 bases). This CDR3 is 17 amino acids long. Trimming left V 4 bases short and J 2 bases short, with 18 bases between. Germline assignment: CDR1 SGHTA and CDR2 FQGNSA. Written as DNA, the CDR3 is TGTGCCAGCAGCTGGGCGGCTAGGGGTGGCCCCTACAATGAGCAGTTCTTC. It encodes CASSWAARGGPYNEQFF.

Comments on this clone: The sample holds other DNA sequences that translate to the same CDR3. This sequence joins TRBV20-1 and TRBJ1-1, with D unresolved. CDR3 length: 11 amino acids. Germline CDR1 and CDR2: DFQATT and SNEGSKA (reference sequence). V lost 4 bases and J 4 bases, leaving 7 bases between the germline ends. Written as DNA, the CDR3 is TGCAGTGCTACAGGTGGCACTGAAGCTTTCTTT. Protein: CSATGGTEAFF.

Details on this clone: Germline is not matched at one junction end, which may reflect a read error. V and J are TRBV7-9 and TRBJ2-5; TRBD2 matches 10 bases. The CDR3 consists of 16 residues. Germline V lookup: CDR1 SEHNR, CDR2 FQNEAQ (reference sequence). The CDR3 reads CSSSLDSGGQRETQYF. For the CDR3, the DNA is TGTTCCAGCAGCTTGGATAGCGGGGGGCAGCGGGAGACCCAGTACTTC.

This sequence joins TRBV2 and TRBJ1-5; D call uncertain. CDR1 and CDR2 (germline): SNHLY, FYNNEI. The CDR3 length is 13 residues. V gave up 4 bases and J gave up 0 bases, with 4 bases separating them. CDR3 DNA sequence: TGTGCCAGCAGTGGGAGTAGCAATCAGCCCCAGCATTTT. Protein: CASSGSSNQPQHF.

The CDR3 bases are TGTGCCAGCAGCCGGACAGGGGATTATACTGAAGCTTTCTTT. Protein product: CASSRTGDYTEAFF. The chain carries TRBV11-2 and TRBJ1-1; 9 bases fit TRBD1. V lost 5 bases, J lost 5 bases, and 6 bases stayed unmatched. CDR1 and CDR2 (germline): SGHAT, FQNNGV. CDR3 length: 14 residues.

The chain is built from TRBV4-2 and TRBJ1-2, with D unresolved. Between the trimmed V and J ends, which lost 0 bases and 8 bases, there was a span of 16 bases. Germline CDR1 is LGHNA and CDR2 is YNFKEQ. This CDR3 contains 15 residues. CDR3 sequence reads: CASSQDETVEAGYTF. DNA for the CDR3: TGTGCCAGCAGCCAAGACGAGACGGTGGAGGCGGGCTACACCTTC.

On this clone itself: One end of the junction is discordant with germline, which a read error may explain. The rearrangement links TRBV6-6 to TRBJ2-7, with 7 positions matching TRBD1. CDR3 size: 14 residues. The germline V gene encodes CDR1 MNHNY and CDR2 SVGAGI (reference sequence). Written as DNA, the CDR3 is TGTGCCAGCAATTACCACGACAGGGATCTCGAGCAGTACTTC. The encoded protein is CASNYHDRDLEQYF.

The CDR3 protein is CASSSHGDYHGEQYF. The CDR3 nucleotides are TGTGCCAGCAGTTCCCACGGGGACTATCATGGCGAGCAGTACTTC. The chain uses TRBV9 and TRBJ2-7, with 7 bases that match TRBD2. CDR3 size: 15 residues. The V segment lost 5 bases and the J segment 6 bases; nucleotides outside the gene matches: 14. The germline V gene has CDR1 SGDLS and CDR2 YYNGEE.

The chain uses TRBV5-1 and TRBJ2-3; D uncertain. CDR1 and CDR2 (germline): SGHRS, YFSETQ. Between the trimmed V and J ends, which lost 2 bases and 2 bases, there was a span of 3 bases. This CDR3 contains 12 residues. The CDR3 sequence: CASSFNTDTQYF. CDR3 in DNA: TGCGCCAGCAGCTTCAACACAGATACGCAGTATTTT.

The chain recombines TRBV7-9 with TRBJ1-1, with D unresolved. The ends were cut back, 8 bases at V and 3 bases at J, with 13 bases in the middle. CDR3 length: 13 amino acids. The germline V gene encodes CDR1 SEHNR and CDR2 FQNEAQ (reference sequence). The CDR3 region is CASGAARDTEAFF. In DNA form, the CDR3 reads TGTGCCAGCGGCGCGGCGAGGGACACTGAAGCTTTCTTT.

DNA for the CDR3: TGCGCCAGCAGTGAGTCGTCGCAGGGACTCTCCAATGAGCAGTTCTTC. This translates into CASSESSQGLSNEQFF. V and J are TRBV10-1 and TRBJ2-1; tentatively, D is TRBD2 (6 bases). This CDR3 has 16 residues. V was shortened by 0 bases and J by 6 bases, with 15 bases between the two germline ends. Germline assignment: CDR1 WNHNN and CDR2 SYGVQD (reference sequence).

The chain combines TRBV7-9 with TRBJ1-2; D is unresolved. V was shortened by 1 base and J by 4 bases, with 10 bases between the two germline ends. CDR3 length: 14 residues. Germline V lookup: CDR1 SEHNR, CDR2 FQNEAQ (reference sequence). CDR3 sequence reads: CASSLVSLLYGYTF. The CDR3 DNA is TGTGCCAGCAGCTTAGTTTCCCTCCTCTATGGCTACACCTTC.

J is TRBJ2-2 and V is TRBV2; 8 bases map to TRBD2. CDR3 length: 15 residues. Germline V gene sequence: CDR1 SNHLY, CDR2 FYNNEI. V lost 6 bases and J lost 4; bases outside the gene matches: 7. The DNA for the CDR3 is TGTGCCAGCAGACGGTTAGCGGGGACCACCGGGGAGCTGTTTTTT. This encodes CASRRLAGTTGELFF.

This clone was seen more than once but under ten times. This chain uses TRBV6-4 with TRBJ1-2, with D possibly matching TRBD1 (5 bases). The ends were cut back, 7 bases at V and 2 bases at J, with 17 bases in the middle. The CDR3 is 15 residues long. Germline V gene data show CDR1 as MRHNA and CDR2 as SNTAGT. As DNA, the CDR3 is TGTGCCAGCATTACTGAGACAGATCTAAACTATGGCTACACCTTC. This sequence encodes CASITETDLNYGYTF.